This TCR beta chain is drawn from a study of blood T cell repertoires in COVID-19. TCRdb keeps only in-frame clones here, not all; method: immunoSEQ multiplex PCR. The table lists some 200,000 clones, more than 80% of them singletons, with 7.5% to 9% in the top ten. After removal of 1 base from V and 5 bases from J, the junction contained 6 bases not matched to a gene. Per the germline V gene, CDR1 is SGHKS and CDR2 is YYEKEE (reference sequence). This CDR3 is 16 amino acids long. Enrollment of patients from Seattle took place during active infection, with longitudinal follow-up. This clone was recorded only once.

The sequence was collected from a woman aged 80 or over with COVID-19, enrolled during active disease. The chain recombines TRBV5-5 with TRBJ2-5, with 12 bases that match TRBD2. Sequencing was carried out using peripheral blood. The CDR3 is CASSLIASGGAETQYF. The CDR3 nucleotides read TGTGCCAGCAGCTTGATTGCTAGCGGGGGGGCGGAGACCCAGTACTTC.